Listed here is a single T cell receptor beta chain. Each CDR3 protein is one row after TCRdb ran MiXCR on the 5' RACE reads. This table has 150,000 to 200,000 distinct CDR3 sequences, around 13% appearing once. The sample belongs to a study of CD8 T cells in ankylosing spondylitis. The sequencing sample was made of blood, either unsorted or a sorted T cell fraction (not recorded which). The source of this sequence is a female donor with ankylosing spondylitis or in good health (not recorded which).

This CDR3 reads CASSVRDRGLARGLSIYNEQFF. The CDR3 DNA sequence: TGTGCCAGCAGCGTCCGGGACAGGGGGCTAGCGAGGGGCCTTTCTATCTACAATGAGCAGTTCTTC. This sequence joins TRBV3-1 and TRBJ2-1; TRBD1 aligns across 12 bases. J gave up 3 bases and V 5 bases, and 23 bases lay outside the gene matches. In germline, CDR1 is LGHDT, CDR2 YNNKEL (reference sequence). CDR3 size: 22 residues.